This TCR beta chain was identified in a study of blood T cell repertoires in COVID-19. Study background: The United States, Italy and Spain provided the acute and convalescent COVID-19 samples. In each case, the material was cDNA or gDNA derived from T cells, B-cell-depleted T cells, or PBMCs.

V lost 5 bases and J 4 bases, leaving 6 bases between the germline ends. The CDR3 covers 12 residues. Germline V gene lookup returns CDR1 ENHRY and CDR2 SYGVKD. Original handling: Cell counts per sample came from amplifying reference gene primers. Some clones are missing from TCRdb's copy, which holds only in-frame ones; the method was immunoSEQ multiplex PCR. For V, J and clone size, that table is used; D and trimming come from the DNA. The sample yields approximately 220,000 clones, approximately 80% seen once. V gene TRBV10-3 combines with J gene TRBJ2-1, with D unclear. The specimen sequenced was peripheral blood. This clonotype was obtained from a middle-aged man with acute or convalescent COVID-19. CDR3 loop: CAISPDYNEQFF. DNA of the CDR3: TGTGCCATCAGTCCAGATTACAATGAGCAGTTCTTC.